The TCR beta chain under discussion was sequenced for a study of control samples from healthy donors and cancer patients. This CDR3 has 13 residues. Germline V CDR1 and CDR2: DFQATT, SNEGSKA (reference sequence). V lost 3 bases to trimming and J lost 7 bases; unmatched junction nucleotides: 8. Assay used: immunoSEQ multiplex PCR; TCRdb lists only in-frame clones, some missing. The table records some 78,000 clones, 85% to 90% of them present only once. Sample: blood. The clonotype originates from a woman aged 55-69 years in good health. The chain joins TRBV20-1 to TRBJ1-2, with 7 bases identical to TRBD1. In DNA form, the CDR3 reads TGCAGTGCTAGTAGCCTCCGGGACAGTGGCTACACCTTC. It codes for CSASSLRDSGYTF.